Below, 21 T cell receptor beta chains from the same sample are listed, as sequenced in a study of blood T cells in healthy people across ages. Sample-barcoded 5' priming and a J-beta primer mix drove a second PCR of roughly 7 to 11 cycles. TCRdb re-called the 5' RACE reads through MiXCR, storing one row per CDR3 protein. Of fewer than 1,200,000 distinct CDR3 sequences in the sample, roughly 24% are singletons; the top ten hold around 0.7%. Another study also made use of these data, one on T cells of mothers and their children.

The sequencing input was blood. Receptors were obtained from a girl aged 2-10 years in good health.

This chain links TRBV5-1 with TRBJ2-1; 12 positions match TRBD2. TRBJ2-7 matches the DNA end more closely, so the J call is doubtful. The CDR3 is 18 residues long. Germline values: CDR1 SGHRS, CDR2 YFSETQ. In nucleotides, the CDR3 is TGCGCCAGCAGCTTCGAGACTAGCGGGAGCTTACCCACCTACGAGCAGTACTTC. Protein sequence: CASSFETSGSLPTYEQYF.

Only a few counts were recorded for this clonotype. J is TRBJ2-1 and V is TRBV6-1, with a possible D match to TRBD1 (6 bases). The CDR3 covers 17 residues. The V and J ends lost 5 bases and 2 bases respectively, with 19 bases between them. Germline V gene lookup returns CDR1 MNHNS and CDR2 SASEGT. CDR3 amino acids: CASSPLPDRPTYNEQFF. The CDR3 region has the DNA TGTGCCAGCAGTCCCCTCCCGGACAGACCCACCTACAATGAGCAGTTCTTC.

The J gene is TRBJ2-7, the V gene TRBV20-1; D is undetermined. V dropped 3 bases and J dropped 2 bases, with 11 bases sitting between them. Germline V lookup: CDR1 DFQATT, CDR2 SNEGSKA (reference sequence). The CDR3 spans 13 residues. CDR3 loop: CSASSAEAYEQYF. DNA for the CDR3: TGCAGTGCTAGTTCGGCAGAAGCCTACGAGCAGTACTTC.

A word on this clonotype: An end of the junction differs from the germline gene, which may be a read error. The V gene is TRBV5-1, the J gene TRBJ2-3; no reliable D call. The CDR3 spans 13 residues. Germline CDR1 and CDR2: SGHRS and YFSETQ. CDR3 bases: TGTGCCAGCAGTTTTGACAGCACAGATACGCAGTATTTT. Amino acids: CASSFDSTDTQYF.

CDR3 nucleotides: TGTGCCAGCGTCCCGGGGGTGTACCAAGAGACCCAGTACTTC. Protein sequence: CASVPGVYQETQYF. This chain connects TRBV6-2 or TRBV6-3 to TRBJ2-5; TRBD2 might be the D (6 bases). With 8 bases removed from V and 0 bases from J, the gap between germline ends came to 13 bases. The CDR3 length is 14 residues. Germline CDR1 is MNHEY and CDR2 is SVGEGT.

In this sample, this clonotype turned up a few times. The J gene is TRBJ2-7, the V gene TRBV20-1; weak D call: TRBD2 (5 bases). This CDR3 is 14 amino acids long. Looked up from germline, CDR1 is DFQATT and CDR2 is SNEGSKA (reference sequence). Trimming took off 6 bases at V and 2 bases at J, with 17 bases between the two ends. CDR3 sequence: CSAGRPGVTYEQYF. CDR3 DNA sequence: TGCAGTGCGGGTCGACCCGGGGTGACCTACGAGCAGTACTTC.

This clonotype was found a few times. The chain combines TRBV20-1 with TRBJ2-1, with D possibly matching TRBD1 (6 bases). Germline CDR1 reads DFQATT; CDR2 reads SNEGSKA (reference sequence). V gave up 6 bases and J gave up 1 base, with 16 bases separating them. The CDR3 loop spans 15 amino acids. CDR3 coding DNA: TGCAGTGCAGATGAGGGGGAACGTTCCTACAATGAGCAGTTCTTC. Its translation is CSADEGERSYNEQFF.

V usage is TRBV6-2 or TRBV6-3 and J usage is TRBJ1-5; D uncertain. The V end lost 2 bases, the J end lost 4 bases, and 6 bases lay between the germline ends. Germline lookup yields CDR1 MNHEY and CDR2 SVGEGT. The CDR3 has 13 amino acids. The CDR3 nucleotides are TGTGCCAGCAGTTACGTCCCGAATCAGCCCCAGCATTTT. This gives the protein CASSYVPNQPQHF.

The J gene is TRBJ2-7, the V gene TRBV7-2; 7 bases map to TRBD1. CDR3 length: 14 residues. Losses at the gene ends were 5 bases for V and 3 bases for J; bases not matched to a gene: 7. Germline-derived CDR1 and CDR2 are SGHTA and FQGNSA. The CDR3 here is CASSPTGQFYEQYF. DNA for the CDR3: TGTGCCAGCAGCCCGACGGGACAGTTCTACGAGCAGTACTTC.

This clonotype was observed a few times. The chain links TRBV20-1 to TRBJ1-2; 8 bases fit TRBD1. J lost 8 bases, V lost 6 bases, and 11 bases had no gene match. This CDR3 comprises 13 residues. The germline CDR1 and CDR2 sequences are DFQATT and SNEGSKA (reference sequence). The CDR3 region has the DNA TGCAGTGCGTGGGCAGGGGGCCCGGGAGGCTACACCTTC. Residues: CSAWAGGPGGYTF.

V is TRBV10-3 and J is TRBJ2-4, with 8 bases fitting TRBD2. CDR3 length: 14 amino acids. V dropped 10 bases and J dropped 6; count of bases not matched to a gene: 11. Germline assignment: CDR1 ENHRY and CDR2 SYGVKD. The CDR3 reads CATMGAGAGNIQYF. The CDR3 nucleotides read TGTGCCACAATGGGAGCGGGAGCCGGAAACATTCAGTACTTC.

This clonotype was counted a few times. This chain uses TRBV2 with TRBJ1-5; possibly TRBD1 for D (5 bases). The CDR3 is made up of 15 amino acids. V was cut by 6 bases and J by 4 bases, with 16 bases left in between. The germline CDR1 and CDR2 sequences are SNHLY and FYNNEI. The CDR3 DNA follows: TGTGCCAGCAGCGCCTCCGGGACCCGAAATCAGCCCCAGCATTTT. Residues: CASSASGTRNQPQHF.

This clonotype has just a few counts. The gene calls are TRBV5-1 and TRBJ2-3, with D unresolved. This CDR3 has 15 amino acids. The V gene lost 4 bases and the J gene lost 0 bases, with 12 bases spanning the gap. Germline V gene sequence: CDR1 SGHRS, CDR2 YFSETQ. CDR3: CASSLEDGSTDTQYF. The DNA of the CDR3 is TGCGCCAGCAGCCTCGAGGACGGGAGCACAGATACGCAGTATTTT.

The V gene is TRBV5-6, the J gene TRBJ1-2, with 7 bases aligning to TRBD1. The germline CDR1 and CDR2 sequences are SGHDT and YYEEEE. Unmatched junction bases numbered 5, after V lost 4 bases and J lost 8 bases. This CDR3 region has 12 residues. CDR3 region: CASSGDRQGYTF. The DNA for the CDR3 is TGTGCCAGCAGCGGGGACAGACAGGGCTACACCTTC.

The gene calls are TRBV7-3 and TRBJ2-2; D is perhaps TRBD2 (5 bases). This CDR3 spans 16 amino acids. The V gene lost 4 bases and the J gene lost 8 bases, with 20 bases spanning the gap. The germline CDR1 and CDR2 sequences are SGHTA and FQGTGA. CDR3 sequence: CASSSNPDGTRGELFF. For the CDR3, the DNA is TGTGCCAGCAGCTCCAACCCGGACGGTACTAGGGGGGAGCTGTTTTTT.

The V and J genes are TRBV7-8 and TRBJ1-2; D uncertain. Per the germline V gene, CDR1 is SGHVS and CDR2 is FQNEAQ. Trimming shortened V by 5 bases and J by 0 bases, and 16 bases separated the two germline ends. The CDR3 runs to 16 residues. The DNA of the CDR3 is TGTGCCAGCAGCCCTCGACGCGTTACGGCTAACTATGGCTACACCTTC. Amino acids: CASSPRRVTANYGYTF.

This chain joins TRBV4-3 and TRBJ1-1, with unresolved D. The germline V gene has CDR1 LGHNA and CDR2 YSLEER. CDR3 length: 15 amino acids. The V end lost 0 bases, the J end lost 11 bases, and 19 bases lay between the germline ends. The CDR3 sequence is CASSQDLLTTSVAFF. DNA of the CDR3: TGCGCCAGCAGCCAAGACCTTTTGACAACCTCGGTGGCTTTCTTT.

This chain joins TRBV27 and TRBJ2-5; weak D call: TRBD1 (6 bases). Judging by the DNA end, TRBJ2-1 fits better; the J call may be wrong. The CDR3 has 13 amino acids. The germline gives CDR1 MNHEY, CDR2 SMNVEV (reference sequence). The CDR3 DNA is TGTGCCAGCAGTTTACAGGGGTCGGATGAGCAGTTCTTC. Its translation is CASSLQGSDEQFF.

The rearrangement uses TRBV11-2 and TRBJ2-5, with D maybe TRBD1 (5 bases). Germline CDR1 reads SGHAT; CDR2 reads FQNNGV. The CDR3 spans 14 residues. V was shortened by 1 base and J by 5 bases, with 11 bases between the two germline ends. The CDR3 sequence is CASSLVKGWETQYF. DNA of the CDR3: TGTGCCAGCAGCTTAGTTAAGGGGTGGGAGACCCAGTACTTC.

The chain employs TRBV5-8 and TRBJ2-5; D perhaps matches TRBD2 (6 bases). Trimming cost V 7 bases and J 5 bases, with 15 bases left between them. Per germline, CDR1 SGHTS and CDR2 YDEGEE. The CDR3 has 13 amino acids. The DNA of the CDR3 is TGTGCCAGCGGCGGGATTCCGTTGGAGACCCAGTACTTC. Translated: CASGGIPLETQYF.

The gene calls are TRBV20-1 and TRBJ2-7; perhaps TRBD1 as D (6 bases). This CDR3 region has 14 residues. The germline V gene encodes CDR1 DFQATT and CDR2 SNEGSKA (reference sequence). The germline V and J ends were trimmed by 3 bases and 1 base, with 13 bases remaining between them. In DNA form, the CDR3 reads TGCAGTGCTAGTTCCCAGGACAGTTCCTACGAGCAGTACTTC. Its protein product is CSASSQDSSYEQYF.